These 16 T cell receptor beta chains came from one sample sequenced in a study of identical twins. TCRdb re-called the 5' RACE reads through MiXCR, storing one row per CDR3 protein. The sample holds around 570,000 distinct CDR3 sequences, around 9.6% seen once. This sample also belongs to another study, concerning yellow fever vaccine responses in identical twins.

The sequenced sample was PBMCs. The receptors were sampled from a woman aged 18 to 35 in good health.

There are many counts of this clonotype. The chain is built from TRBV10-3 and TRBJ2-7; TRBD1 or TRBD2 may be the D gene (5 bases each). Trimming removed 4 bases from V and 4 bases from J, with 17 bases in between. Germline V gene sequence: CDR1 ENHRY, CDR2 SYGVKD. The CDR3 sequence is 15 residues long. The CDR3 loop is CAISAPGTPLYEQYF. The CDR3 DNA sequence: TGTGCCATCAGTGCTCCCGGGACCCCACTTTACGAGCAGTACTTC.

This clonotype appeared many times. The junction shows a germline mismatch at one end, possibly a read error. The chain couples TRBV7-7 to TRBJ2-7; maybe TRBD2 (6 bases). Germline lookup yields CDR1 SSHAT and CDR2 FNYEAQ (reference sequence). The CDR3 is made up of 17 amino acids. As DNA, the CDR3 is TGTGCTAGCAGCTTTAAGGACTCTCCCAACATAAGCGGGGAGCAGTACTTC. It codes for CASSFKDSPNISGEQYF.

A few counts support this clonotype. The chain is built from TRBV20-1 and TRBJ2-7; D may match TRBD1 or TRBD2 (7 bases each). The CDR3 totals 14 residues. Trimming shortened V by 0 bases and J by 5 bases, and 14 bases separated the two germline ends. CDR1 and CDR2 (germline): DFQATT, SNEGSKA (reference sequence). The CDR3, as DNA: TGCAGTGCTAGAGATCTTCCAGGGGGGGACGAGCAGTACTTC. Translating gives CSARDLPGGDEQYF.

The chain carries TRBV4-3 and TRBJ2-1, with TRBD2 identical over 7 bases. Germline V CDR1 and CDR2: LGHNA, YSLEER. J was trimmed by 3 bases and V by 0 bases; bases with no gene match: 8. The CDR3 totals 17 residues. CDR3 residues: CASSQEPGLGLYNEQFF. The CDR3 DNA sequence: TGCGCCAGCAGCCAAGAGCCCGGACTAGGGCTCTACAATGAGCAGTTCTTC.

CDR3 sequence: CASSPRLDIYEQYF. CDR3 sequence (DNA): TGTGCCAGCAGCCCCAGGTTAGACATCTACGAGCAGTACTTC. The chain recombines TRBV7-2 with TRBJ2-7; D gene unclear. V dropped 5 bases and J dropped 3 bases, with 14 bases sitting between them. Looked up from germline, CDR1 is SGHTA and CDR2 is FQGNSA. The CDR3 covers 14 residues.

The chain recombines TRBV7-2 with TRBJ2-5, with TRBD1 as a possible D gene (5 bases). Between the trimmed V and J ends, which lost 3 bases and 6 bases, there was a span of 17 bases. This CDR3 comprises 15 residues. The V gene's germline CDR1 is SGHTA and CDR2 FQGNSA. The CDR3 DNA sequence: TGTGCCAGCAGCTTGAGAAGAAGTCAGGGAAAGACCCAGTACTTC. Its translation is CASSLRRSQGKTQYF.

The V call is TRBV14, the J call TRBJ2-3; D unclear. The V gene's germline CDR1 is SGHDN and CDR2 FVKESK. The CDR3 extends over 14 amino acids. V shed 3 bases and J shed 3 bases, with 10 bases lying between them. The CDR3 nucleotides read TGTGCCAGCAGCCACCAGGTTGGGACAGATACGCAGTATTTT. As protein: CASSHQVGTDTQYF.

This clonotype was seen only a few times. This chain links TRBV30 with TRBJ1-1; D might be TRBD1 (6 bases). From germline, CDR1 is GTSNPN and CDR2 SVGIG (reference sequence). The germline V and J ends were trimmed by 4 bases and 5 bases, with 11 bases remaining between them. The CDR3 contains 12 residues. As DNA, the CDR3 is TGTGCCTGGAACCAAGGGGGGACTGAAGCTTTCTTT. It specifies CAWNQGGTEAFF.

This clonotype was counted a few times. V is TRBV7-2 and J is TRBJ2-7; D gene uncertain. V lost 0 bases to trimming and J lost 1 base, with 13 bases between them. This CDR3 spans 16 amino acids. Germline V gene lookup returns CDR1 SGHTA and CDR2 FQGNSA. Here the CDR3 DNA reads TGTGCCAGCAGCTTAGCACCGCCGGGTCCTTCCTACGAGCAGTACTTC. The encoded protein is CASSLAPPGPSYEQYF. Looking up the rest from reference TRBV7-2 and TRBJ2-7 gives the full variable domain: GAGVSQSPSNKVTEKGKDVELRCDPISGHTALYWYRQSLGQGLEFLIYFQGNSAPDKSGLPSDRFSAERTGGSVSTLTIQRTQQEDSAVYLCASSLAPPGPSYEQYFGPGTRLTVT.

This clonotype was picked up a small number of times. V gene TRBV12-3 or TRBV12-4 combines with J gene TRBJ2-7; 10 bases fit TRBD2. With V trimmed by 6 bases and J by 3 bases, 11 bases remained unmatched. There are 16 residues in the CDR3. CDR3 DNA sequence: TGTGCCAGCAGCCCTGGCCGACTAGCGGGTCACTACGAGCAGTACTTC. Encoded protein: CASSPGRLAGHYEQYF.

The sample holds a few counts of this clonotype. The rearrangement uses TRBV12-3 or TRBV12-4 and TRBJ2-4; 9 positions agree with TRBD2. The CDR3 sequence is 19 residues long. With V trimmed by 6 bases and J by 0 bases, 15 bases remained unmatched. The CDR3 reads CASSSGGSGSAVAKNIQYF. In nucleotides, the CDR3 is TGTGCCAGCAGCTCAGGGGGTAGCGGGAGTGCTGTAGCCAAAAACATTCAGTACTTC.

The chain couples TRBV18 to TRBJ2-7; the match to TRBD1 covers 8 bases. V lost 0 bases to trimming and J lost 4 bases; unmatched junction nucleotides: 8. Germline loops: CDR1 KGHSH, CDR2 LQKENI. CDR3 length equals 16 residues. The CDR3 reads CASSPPDRGNWYEQYF. The CDR3 coding sequence is TGTGCCAGCTCACCACCTGACAGGGGAAATTGGTACGAGCAGTACTTC.

This clonotype occurred a few times. The gene calls are TRBV29-1 and TRBJ2-1; D gene uncertain. The V gene lost 2 bases and the J gene lost 8 bases, with 4 bases spanning the gap. CDR3 length: 10 amino acids. In germline, CDR1 is SQVTM, CDR2 ANQGSEA. This CDR3 reads CSVEFYEQFF. For the CDR3, the DNA is TGCAGCGTTGAATTCTATGAGCAGTTCTTC.

Concerning this clonotype: At one end, the junction sequence differs from germline, possibly due to a read error. CDR3 DNA: TGTGCCTGGTTGGCAGGGGATTCCTATAATTCACCCCTACACTTT. It translates to CAWLAGDSYNSPLHF. The chain combines TRBV30 with TRBJ1-6; TRBD1 is a possible D gene (6 bases). The CDR3 runs to 15 residues. Germline CDR1 reads GTSNPN; CDR2 reads SVGIG (reference sequence).

This clonotype was counted between two and nine times. The chain couples TRBV6-1 to TRBJ2-3; TRBD1 agrees at 8 bases. The CDR3 extends over 16 amino acids. V shed 4 bases and J 4 bases; nucleotides not matched to a gene: 10. CDR1 MNHNS and CDR2 SASEGT come from the germline V gene. Here the CDR3 reads CASSVISGTGSDTQYF. The CDR3 DNA is TGTGCCAGCAGTGTAATTTCCGGGACAGGCTCAGATACGCAGTATTTT.

This clonotype was recorded at least ten times. The J gene is TRBJ2-2, the V gene TRBV20-1; perhaps TRBD1 as D (6 bases). Trimming removed 4 bases at V and 6 bases at J, with 12 bases between. Germline lookup yields CDR1 DFQATT and CDR2 SNEGSKA (reference sequence). CDR3 size: 13 residues. CDR3 protein: CSAIRTAAGELFF. CDR3 DNA sequence: TGCAGTGCTATTAGGACAGCCGCCGGGGAGCTGTTTTTT.